This TCR beta chain was identified during a study of T cell responses to AZD1222 COVID-19 vaccine (dated by TCRdb to the early 2020s). About the full investigation: AZD1222 recipients whose second dose came at about 4 weeks and those whose second dose came at about 12 weeks were combined into one group, since spike-specific TCR depth and breadth did not differ between the two schedules. TCR sequencing covered more than 230 trial participants: 200 to 220 given two doses of AZD1222 and about 26 given two doses of MenACWY control vaccine. Trial participants were enrolled by age into 18-55, 56-69 and 70-plus year subgroups, with approximately 160, 26 and 62 TCR-sequenced participants respectively. The study at large found these results: Reportedly, almost half of the unique spike-specific TCRs recognized epitopes lying outside the regions that are mutated in the B.1.351 and B.1.1.7 variants. Spike-specific TCR breadth and depth rose significantly after two AZD1222 doses compared with day 0 and with MenACWY recipients. The whole spike protein was spanned by vaccine-associated CD4 TCRs, and dominant responses were seen in regions 160-218 and 743-854. Conclusions about previously exposed vaccinees are limited, since just five or six AZD1222 recipients were seropositive for SARS-CoV-2 at baseline. Because no day 14 peak-response samples were available, repertoires were characterized only after the peak T cell response. In the small 56-69-year group, the increase in depth fell short of significance, most likely because of low power. Participants were mostly white British and included more females than males, and it was suggested by the authors that clonal diversity may have been underestimated.

Worth noting for this clone: The specificity of this receptor is unknown. Per-base quality was not reported, and no clone a single base away is much larger than it.

The CDR3 regions of human TCRbeta chains were analyzed by immunosequencing. Processing in the source paper ran as follows. Repertoire TCRs were matched against a reference library of SARS-CoV-2-specific TCRs generated with the MIRA antigen-specificity platform. Breadth was defined as the fraction of unique TCRs that were SARS-CoV-2-associated, and depth was defined as the fraction of total T cells that were SARS-CoV-2-associated. Using the MIRA data, each spike-specific TCR was mapped to the spike region that the TCR reacts to and placed in a CD4 or CD8 class. Log10-transformed breadth and depth values were compared by one-way ANOVA with Sidak's multiple comparisons tests. The clones in this table, taken by TCRdb from immuneACCESS, are in-frame only. Not every clone is retained; where verified, under half of the shortfall comes from an unresolved V gene, and the cause of the rest is unknown. V, J and clone size derive from that table, while D and trimming were established from the DNA sequence. This sample lists 100,000 or so clones; about 86% were detected once. The leading ten clones occupy under 1.5% of the sample.

The sample's time point label, in plain terms: baseline before first vaccination. Vaccinee samples came from UK trials COV001 and COV002, including a single-blind randomized controlled phase 2/3 trial of AZD1222 (ChAdOx1 nCoV-19) in healthy adults. For TCRbeta chain sequencing, PBMC samples were collected from trial participants at day 0 and at day 28 after the second dose. This clonotype was obtained from an adult in good health. The source material was peripheral blood, sampled on day 0 of AZD1222 vaccination.

The nucleotides read TGCGCCAGCTTATACCTCCCGGGACAGGGGATTAAAAACATTCAGTACTTC. It specifies CASLYLPGQGIKNIQYF. The chain couples TRBV23-1 to TRBJ2-4, and 10 junctional nucleotides match TRBD1. TRBV23-1 has ORF status, its function being uncertain. Its CDR3 holds 17 amino acids, cysteine through phenylalanine. Solely the CDR3 DNA is kept, with 51 bases framed from the first base. V is trimmed back by 8 bases and J by 4 bases, and the junction contains 14 bases that no gene match accounts for.